This T cell receptor beta chain emerged from a study of technical replicates of blood from a few donors. Profiling relied on immunoSEQ multiplex PCR, and the TCRdb table lists in-frame clones only, not all of them. The sample has approximately 100,000 clones, approximately 96% seen once. From germline, CDR1 is SGHRS and CDR2 YFSETQ. V trimming: 4 bases; J trimming: 1 base; junction bases outside the gene matches: 12. The CDR3 covers 17 residues. The gene calls are TRBV5-1 and TRBJ2-7; 9 bases align to TRBD1. The source of this sequence is a human donor in good health. Sequencing was performed on T cells isolated from PBMCs. DNA of the CDR3: TGCGCCAGCAGCCCGGGGGCCGGGACAGGGCCTTCCTACGAGCAGTACTTC. Translated: CASSPGAGTGPSYEQYF.